Listed here are 8 T cell receptor beta chains from one sample, sequenced in a study of blood T cell repertoires in COVID-19. Measured with immunoSEQ multiplex PCR; TCRdb has only the in-frame clones, and not every one. The table has fewer than 70,000 clones, around 84% seen once; the top ten hold 9% to 15%. Material: peripheral blood. Every receptor here comes from a human donor in a cohort sampled during active COVID-19.

V gene TRBV2 combines with J gene TRBJ2-3; the match to TRBD1 covers 7 bases. The V gene end was trimmed by 6 bases and the J gene end by 4 bases; junction bases not matched to a gene: 7. The CDR3 contains 14 residues. Germline CDR1 reads SNHLY; CDR2 reads FYNNEI. The CDR3 DNA reads as TGTGCCAGCAGCGAGGGGGCCTGGGCAGATACGCAGTATTTT. Its protein product is CASSEGAWADTQYF.

This CDR3 is CASSFQGFGSPLHF. The CDR3 region has the DNA TGTGCCAGCAGTTTCCAGGGTTTTGGTTCACCCCTCCACTTT. This chain connects TRBV2 to TRBJ1-6; weak D call: TRBD1 (5 bases). The germline gives CDR1 SNHLY, CDR2 FYNNEI. The CDR3 extends over 14 amino acids. Trimming cost V 5 bases and J 9 bases, with 14 bases left between them.

The CDR3 DNA reads TGTGCCAGCAGCGTAGTGGGAGGCCAAGAGACCCAGTACTTC. As protein: CASSVVGGQETQYF. This sequence joins TRBV9 and TRBJ2-5, with a tentative D call TRBD2 (6 bases). With 0 bases removed from V and 1 base from J, the gap between germline ends came to 7 bases. CDR3 length: 14 amino acids. The germline CDR1 and CDR2 sequences are SGDLS and YYNGEE.

V gene TRBV5-5 combines with J gene TRBJ2-2, with 7 bases fitting TRBD1. With 3 bases clipped from V and 7 bases from J, the junction kept 9 bases outside the gene matches. Germline V gene lookup returns CDR1 SGHKS and CDR2 YYEKEE (reference sequence). The CDR3 consists of 15 residues. CDR3 DNA: TGTGCCAGCAGCTACCTCAACCAGGGGGTCGGGGAGCTGTTTTTT. Its translation is CASSYLNQGVGELFF. The full variable domain, completed using reference TRBV5-5 and TRBJ2-2, is DAGVTQSPTHLIKTRGQQVTLRCSPISGHKSVSWYQQVLGQGPQFIFQYYEKEERGRGNFPDRFSARQFPNYSSELNVNALLLGDSALYLCASSYLNQGVGELFFGEGSRLTVL.

This chain links TRBV20-1 with TRBJ2-7; TRBD2 matches 11 bases. This CDR3 region has 14 residues. Trimming at V came to 3 bases and at J to 3 bases, leaving 4 bases not matched to a gene. Germline V gene sequence: CDR1 DFQATT, CDR2 SNEGSKA (reference sequence). The CDR3 region is CSASLAGGIYEQYF. The CDR3 DNA reads TGCAGTGCTAGTCTAGCGGGAGGAATCTACGAGCAGTACTTC.

The rearrangement links TRBV5-4 to TRBJ2-1, with D perhaps TRBD2 (5 bases). The CDR3 contains 14 residues. V was trimmed by 3 bases and J by 1 base, leaving 8 bases between them. Germline assignment: CDR1 SGHNT and CDR2 YYREEE (reference sequence). CDR3 amino acids: CASSSEGSYNEQFF. The CDR3 DNA follows: TGTGCCAGCAGCTCCGAGGGTTCCTACAATGAGCAGTTCTTC.

V is TRBV5-1 and J is TRBJ2-3; 8 bases are shared with TRBD2. The CDR3 consists of 17 residues. V lost 3 bases and J lost 4; bases outside the gene matches: 13. Germline CDR1 SGHRS, CDR2 YFSETQ. The chain's CDR3 is CASSSSGGRSFADTQYF. DNA for the CDR3: TGCGCCAGCAGCTCCTCGGGGGGGCGTTCCTTCGCAGATACGCAGTATTTT.

V usage is TRBV19 and J usage is TRBJ2-7, with 9 bases lining up with TRBD2. Germline V gene sequence: CDR1 LNHDA, CDR2 SQIVND (reference sequence). V shed 2 bases and J 2 bases; nucleotides not matched to a gene: 10. There are 17 residues in the CDR3. Written as DNA, the CDR3 is TGTGCCAGTAGTATATTCCCCGGAATAGCGGGAGCCTACGAGCAGTACTTC. This codes for CASSIFPGIAGAYEQYF. The whole variable domain, remainder taken from reference TRBV19 and TRBJ2-7, is DGGITQSPKYLFRKEGQNVTLSCEQNLNHDAMYWYRQDPGQGLRLIYYSQIVNDFQKGDIAEGYSVSREKKESFPLTVTSAQKNPTAFYLCASSIFPGIAGAYEQYFGPGTRLTVT.